These 30 T cell receptor beta chains were all obtained from the same sample, sequenced in a study of T-cell memory formation after mild COVID-19. Each CDR3 protein is one row after TCRdb ran MiXCR on the 5' RACE reads. The sample comprises roughly 99,000 distinct CDR3 sequences, 13% to 15% of which are singletons, and around 43% rests with the top ten. The sequenced sample was PBMCs or a T cell subset sorted from them (not recorded which). These receptor sequences come from a young man who had mild COVID-19 (a few samples of this study predate the infection). Cell type and time point are not known.

The chain joins TRBV5-1 to TRBJ2-3; the D call may be TRBD1 or TRBD2 (6 bases each). Trimming took off 2 bases at V and 1 base at J, with 11 bases between the two ends. The CDR3 length is 15 residues. Per the germline V gene, CDR1 is SGHRS and CDR2 is YFSETQ. The CDR3 DNA sequence: TGCGCCAGCAGCTTTCGGGGGCGCGGCACAGATACGCAGTATTTT. It yields the protein CASSFRGRGTDTQYF.

This chain uses TRBV9 with TRBJ1-2, with a possible D match to TRBD1 (6 bases). The germline V gene encodes CDR1 SGDLS and CDR2 YYNGEE. The CDR3 runs 15 residues. Trimming stripped 3 bases from V and 4 bases from J, with 16 bases between. CDR3 sequence reads: CASSEGGMRGYGYTF. The CDR3 nucleotides are TGTGCCAGCAGCGAGGGGGGAATGCGGGGCTATGGCTACACCTTC.

This clonotype has at least ten counts. The chain links TRBV20-1 to TRBJ2-3; weak D call: TRBD1 (6 bases). Trimming pared 6 bases from V and 5 bases from J, leaving 21 bases between. The CDR3 spans 15 residues. The germline V gene encodes CDR1 DFQATT and CDR2 SNEGSKA (reference sequence). The CDR3 region is CSAYSGGVRGDTQYF. The CDR3 nucleotides read TGCAGTGCATATTCTGGAGGTGTCAGGGGAGATACGCAGTATTTT.

This chain connects TRBV9 to TRBJ2-5; 8 bases match TRBD2. J lost 3 bases, V lost 1 base, and 5 bases had no gene match. The CDR3 is 15 amino acids. The germline CDR1 and CDR2 sequences are SGDLS and YYNGEE. For the CDR3, the DNA is TGTGCCAGCAGCGTAATAGCGGGGCCGAAAGAGACCCAGTACTTC. Its translation is CASSVIAGPKETQYF. Full variable domain (remainder filled in from reference TRBV9 and TRBJ2-5): DSGVTQTPKHLITATGQRVTLRCSPRSGDLSVYWYQQSLDQGLQFLIQYYNGEERAKGNILERFSAQQFPDLHSELNLSSLELGDSALYFCASSVIAGPKETQYFGPGTRLLVL.

The chain has TRBV7-9 and TRBJ2-2; D is ambiguous. CDR3 size: 12 residues. In germline, CDR1 is SEHNR, CDR2 FQNEAQ (reference sequence). V was shortened by 1 base and J by 3 bases, with 0 bases between the two germline ends. The CDR3 DNA reads TGTGCCAGCAGCTTAGACACCGGGGAGCTGTTTTTT. It is translated as CASSLDTGELFF.

This clonotype was recorded a few times. The chain couples TRBV4-3 to TRBJ1-3, with no clear D. The germline CDR1 and CDR2 sequences are LGHNA and YSLEER. V gave up 0 bases and J gave up 0 bases, with 12 bases separating them. The CDR3 loop spans 17 amino acids. The CDR3, as DNA: TGCGCCAGCAGCCAAGATCCGTTGGGGAGCTCTGGAAACACCATATATTTT. It codes for CASSQDPLGSSGNTIYF.

The chain carries TRBV5-4 and TRBJ1-1; no clear D. The V gene lost 1 base and the J gene lost 1 base, with 5 bases spanning the gap. Germline assignment: CDR1 SGHNT and CDR2 YYREEE (reference sequence). The CDR3 loop spans 13 amino acids. The CDR3, as DNA: TGTGCCAGCAGCTTGAGGGAGAACACTGAAGCTTTCTTT. Amino acid sequence: CASSLRENTEAFF.

The chain couples TRBV6-2 or TRBV6-3 to TRBJ2-7; 8 nucleotides match TRBD2. CDR1 MNHEY and CDR2 SVGEGT come from the germline V gene. V trimming: 2 bases; J trimming: 6 bases; junction bases outside the gene matches: 12. This CDR3 region has 16 residues. CDR3 in amino acids: CASSYLDGRVISEQYF. The CDR3 DNA reads as TGTGCCAGCAGTTACCTAGACGGGAGGGTTATCAGCGAGCAGTACTTC.

The rearrangement links TRBV7-9 to TRBJ2-3; perhaps TRBD2 as D (5 bases). Trimming took 1 base from V and 0 from J, leaving 14 bases between them. CDR3 length: 17 amino acids. Germline CDR1 SEHNR, CDR2 FQNEAQ (reference sequence). CDR3: CASSLDPGIFSTDTQYF. CDR3 DNA sequence: TGTGCCAGCAGCTTAGACCCCGGGATCTTTAGCACAGATACGCAGTATTTT.

The sample holds a few counts of this clonotype. The V gene is TRBV9, the J gene TRBJ1-3, with D uncertain. V was clipped by 3 bases and J by 0 bases, with 22 bases between them. This CDR3 is 19 amino acids long. Germline-derived CDR1 and CDR2 are SGDLS and YYNGEE. CDR3 coding DNA: TGTGCCAGCAGCGCCCTCATGGGATTAGGGTCAAGCTCTGGAAACACCATATATTTT. Its translation: CASSALMGLGSSSGNTIYF. The whole variable domain, remainder taken from reference TRBV9 and TRBJ1-3, is DSGVTQTPKHLITATGQRVTLRCSPRSGDLSVYWYQQSLDQGLQFLIQYYNGEERAKGNILERFSAQQFPDLHSELNLSSLELGDSALYFCASSALMGLGSSSGNTIYFGEGSWLTVV.

The table lists this clonotype with many counts. The chain couples TRBV5-1 to TRBJ2-3; TRBD2 agrees at 8 bases. The V gene's germline CDR1 is SGHRS and CDR2 YFSETQ. The CDR3 loop spans 15 amino acids. V dropped 5 bases and J dropped 0; count of bases not matched to a gene: 5. The CDR3 loop is CASRSLAGSTDTQYF. In nucleotides, the CDR3 is TGCGCCAGCAGGTCGTTAGCGGGGAGCACAGATACGCAGTATTTT.

J is TRBJ2-5 and V is TRBV4-3; 7 nucleotides match TRBD2. Germline CDR1 reads LGHNA; CDR2 reads YSLEER. The CDR3 extends over 16 amino acids. V gave up 3 bases and J gave up 1 base; unmatched junction bases: 8. The CDR3 DNA sequence: TGCGCCAGCAGCCACTACCAGCGGGGAAGCCAAGAGACCCAGTACTTC. Translation gives CASSHYQRGSQETQYF.

This clonotype was picked up one time. The chain employs TRBV6-1 and TRBJ2-5, with D possibly TRBD2 on 7 matching bases. The length of the CDR3 is 15 residues. Looked up from germline, CDR1 is MNHNS and CDR2 is SASEGT. V shed 8 bases and J shed 4 bases, with 20 bases lying between them. The CDR3 coding sequence is TGTGCCAGCGAGGGGGGGGGCCCGGTCCGAGAGACCCAGTACTTC. Protein sequence: CASEGGGPVRETQYF.

This clonotype was counted a few times. The chain uses TRBV18 and TRBJ2-5, with D possibly being TRBD2 (5 bases). This CDR3 has 15 amino acids. V lost 3 bases, J lost 1 base, and 12 bases lay in between. The V gene's germline CDR1 is KGHSH and CDR2 LQKENI. The CDR3 sequence is CASSPGAALQETQYF. DNA of the CDR3: TGTGCCAGCTCACCGGGAGCGGCACTCCAAGAGACCCAGTACTTC.

In its sample, this clonotype was seen a few times. The chain uses TRBV7-3 and TRBJ2-3; 7 positions match TRBD1. The CDR3 is 14 amino acids. Germline V CDR1 and CDR2: SGHTA, FQGTGA. V was clipped by 4 bases and J by 10 bases; unmatched bases: 11. The CDR3 nucleotides are TGTGCCAGCAGCTCCGACAGGGATCCTCTCTCGCAGTATTTT. Translating it yields CASSSDRDPLSQYF.

The chain couples TRBV7-9 to TRBJ2-2, with TRBD1 identical over 10 bases. Germline CDR1 and CDR2: SEHNR and FQNEAQ (reference sequence). CDR3 length: 15 residues. Losses at the gene ends were 6 bases for V and 9 bases for J; bases not matched to a gene: 10. The CDR3 coding sequence is TGTGCCAGCAGGAGAGGGACAGGGGACCACCGGGAGCTGTTTTTT. Its protein is CASRRGTGDHRELFF.

This chain joins TRBV4-1 and TRBJ2-1, with TRBD2 matching 7 bases. The CDR3 loop spans 15 amino acids. Germline V gene data show CDR1 as MGHRA and CDR2 as YSYEKL. Losses at the gene ends were 1 base for V and 6 bases for J; bases not matched to a gene: 6. CDR3 in amino acids: CASSQVLLASNEQFF. CDR3 bases: TGCGCCAGCAGCCAAGTTCTACTAGCGTCCAATGAGCAGTTCTTC.

V and J are TRBV5-5 and TRBJ2-6; D is perhaps TRBD1 or TRBD2 (5 bases each). Germline CDR1 reads SGHKS; CDR2 reads YYEKEE (reference sequence). Trimming removed 4 bases from V and 1 base from J, with 15 bases in between. The CDR3 spans 17 residues. For the CDR3, the DNA is TGTGCCAGCAGCCCCGTCGGGGCTGGTTCTGGGGCCAACGTCCTGACTTTC. This codes for CASSPVGAGSGANVLTF.

The rearrangement links TRBV4-1 to TRBJ1-1, with D perhaps TRBD1 (6 bases). V was cut by 1 base and J by 2 bases, with 11 bases left in between. This CDR3 is built from 15 residues. CDR1 and CDR2 (germline): MGHRA, YSYEKL. The CDR3 DNA follows: TGCGCCAGCAGCCAAGTGTTACAGGGAAACACTGAAGCTTTCTTT. As protein: CASSQVLQGNTEAFF.

The chain recombines TRBV9 with TRBJ2-3; 10 bases are shared with TRBD2. Germline CDR1 SGDLS, CDR2 YYNGEE. This CDR3 spans 15 amino acids. The V and J ends lost 4 bases and 5 bases, in that order; junction bases with no gene match: 7. CDR3 amino acids: CASSLLAGERDTQYF. In DNA form, the CDR3 reads TGTGCCAGCAGCCTTCTAGCGGGGGAGAGAGATACGCAGTATTTT.

This clonotype was seen only a few times. This sequence joins TRBV27 and TRBJ1-5; the match to TRBD1 covers 8 bases. Germline V CDR1 and CDR2: MNHEY, SMNVEV (reference sequence). V lost 2 bases and J lost 6; bases outside the gene matches: 12. The CDR3 loop spans 17 amino acids. The CDR3 here is CASSLIGRGRVGQPQHF. The CDR3 DNA sequence: TGTGCCAGCAGTTTAATCGGCAGGGGGCGAGTGGGTCAGCCCCAGCATTTT.

This clonotype was detected a few times. The chain carries TRBV27 and TRBJ2-1, with a weak D call TRBD1 (5 bases). CDR1 MNHEY and CDR2 SMNVEV come from the germline V gene (reference sequence). The CDR3 consists of 15 residues. V was shortened by 3 bases and J by 2 bases, with 11 bases between the two germline ends. The CDR3 spells CASSFVTGPYNEQFF. DNA for the CDR3: TGTGCCAGCAGTTTCGTTACAGGACCCTACAATGAGCAGTTCTTC.

This clonotype occurred a few times. This chain uses TRBV9 with TRBJ2-5; 9 bases line up with TRBD2. Germline values: CDR1 SGDLS, CDR2 YYNGEE. The CDR3 loop spans 14 amino acids. V shed 2 bases and J 5 bases; nucleotides not matched to a gene: 4. The chain's CDR3 is CASSVLAGRETQYF. The CDR3 bases are TGTGCCAGCAGCGTCCTAGCGGGGCGGGAGACCCAGTACTTC.

There are a few counts of this clonotype. The chain uses TRBV11-2 and TRBJ2-2; possible D gene TRBD1, 5 bases. Trimming removed 1 base at V and 6 bases at J, with 12 bases between. CDR3 length equals 15 residues. CDR1 and CDR2 from the germline V gene are SGHAT and FQNNGV. This CDR3 is CASSLVGRIAGELFF. Written as DNA, the CDR3 is TGTGCCAGCAGCTTAGTGGGGCGGATCGCCGGGGAGCTGTTTTTT.

The V call is TRBV19, the J call TRBJ1-5; tentative D call: TRBD1 (5 bases). The CDR3 is 15 amino acids. Per germline, CDR1 LNHDA and CDR2 SQIVND (reference sequence). V was cut by 6 bases and J by 0 bases, with 12 bases left in between. The CDR3 spells CASRDTEYSNQPQHF. The CDR3 DNA follows: TGTGCCAGTAGGGACACAGAATATAGCAATCAGCCCCAGCATTTT.

This clonotype was found many times. The genes are TRBV4-1 and TRBJ1-4; 7 nucleotides align to TRBD1. This CDR3 is built from 15 residues. Germline V gene data show CDR1 as MGHRA and CDR2 as YSYEKL. Trimming cost V 1 base and J 3 bases; bases outside gene matches: 2. The CDR3 here is CASSQAGTANEKLFF. In DNA, the CDR3 is TGCGCCAGCAGCCAAGCTGGGACAGCTAATGAAAAACTGTTTTTT.

In this sample, this clonotype turned up many times. The rearrangement uses TRBV9 and TRBJ1-1, with TRBD1 as a possible D gene (5 bases). Germline CDR1 and CDR2: SGDLS and YYNGEE. This CDR3 contains 14 residues. Trimming cost V 2 bases and J 1 base, with 9 bases left between them. The CDR3: CASSVQGTNTEAFF. The CDR3 nucleotides are TGTGCCAGCAGCGTGCAGGGTACGAACACTGAAGCTTTCTTT. The full variable domain, completed using reference TRBV9 and TRBJ1-1, is DSGVTQTPKHLITATGQRVTLRCSPRSGDLSVYWYQQSLDQGLQFLIQYYNGEERAKGNILERFSAQQFPDLHSELNLSSLELGDSALYFCASSVQGTNTEAFFGQGTRLTVV.

Ten or more counts support this clonotype. V is TRBV9 and J is TRBJ2-3; tentative D call: TRBD1 (6 bases). This CDR3 is built from 15 residues. Germline loops: CDR1 SGDLS, CDR2 YYNGEE. V was pared by 4 bases and J by 4 bases, with 16 bases between. The CDR3 here is CASSPQGIHADTQYF. The CDR3 DNA reads TGTGCCAGCAGCCCTCAGGGGATCCACGCAGATACGCAGTATTTT. The full variable domain, completed using reference TRBV9 and TRBJ2-3, is DSGVTQTPKHLITATGQRVTLRCSPRSGDLSVYWYQQSLDQGLQFLIQYYNGEERAKGNILERFSAQQFPDLHSELNLSSLELGDSALYFCASSPQGIHADTQYFGPGTRLTVL.

This chain connects TRBV2 to TRBJ2-2, with D possibly matching TRBD1 (6 bases). The germline gives CDR1 SNHLY, CDR2 FYNNEI. V was cut by 9 bases and J by 0 bases, with 11 bases left in between. This CDR3 is 14 amino acids long. The DNA for the CDR3 is TGTGCCAGAAGTTGGACAGCGAACACCGGGGAGCTGTTTTTT. Translation gives CARSWTANTGELFF.

This clonotype was detected a few times. This sequence joins TRBV29-1 and TRBJ1-2; no clear D. CDR1 is SQVTM and CDR2 is ANQGSEA in the germline V gene. This CDR3 region has 11 residues. The V end lost 7 bases, the J end lost 3 bases, and 9 bases lay between the germline ends. This chain's CDR3 is CSAGSDYGYTF. CDR3 bases: TGCAGCGCTGGGTCGGACTATGGCTACACCTTC.